These T cell receptor beta chains were read from a single sample in a study of blood T cells in healthy people across ages. TCRdb passed the 5' RACE reads through MiXCR, listing each CDR3 protein once. The sample includes nearly 800,000 distinct CDR3 sequences, more than 20% of them seen just once. This same sample was also taken into another study, of T cells of mothers and their children.

Specimen: blood. These receptors all come from a boy between 10 and 17 years old in good health. Both conserved end residues are part of each CDR3. Each record gives: V gene, D gene, J gene, CDR3 length, CDR3 protein. A D gene is named only where the DNA matches it firmly.

TRBV7-9	TRBD1	TRBJ2-6	19	CASSVASGTGNSGANVLTF
TRBV10-3	TRBD2	TRBJ2-7	14	CAISVSGSFYEQYF
TRBV4-1	-	TRBJ2-5	14	CASSQTPLQGTQYF
TRBV7-8	-	TRBJ2-3	16	CASSRNREASTDTQYF
TRBV12-3/TRBV12-4	-	TRBJ2-7	13	CASKTTGSYEQYF
TRBV29-1	-	TRBJ2-5	12	CSVVTGQETQYF
TRBV28	TRBD1	TRBJ2-7	14	CASSSPGQSYEQYF
TRBV14	TRBD1	TRBJ2-7	16	CASSHVRDRVNDEQYF
TRBV4-3	-	TRBJ1-2	14	CASSPVDSVAGYTF
TRBV12-5	TRBD2	TRBJ2-1	16	CASGLVRGTSEGEQFF
TRBV6-4	-	TRBJ2-3	14	CASSAGDGTDTQYF
TRBV7-9	-	TRBJ2-5	15	CASSRWGVGQETQYF
TRBV28	-	TRBJ1-1	15	CASSFMVTVDTEAFF
TRBV5-1	TRBD2	TRBJ2-5	15	CASSPTGSGGETQYF
TRBV27	TRBD2	TRBJ2-7	17	CASSLYSGSSLRLEQYF
TRBV6-5	-	TRBJ2-2	14	CASSYLKDTGELFF
TRBV12-3/TRBV12-4	-	TRBJ1-6	16	CASRDLGLGLNSPLHF